These 15 T cell receptor beta chains share one sample of origin, sequenced in a study of OX40 agonist ivuxolimab in advanced cancers. The table came from immunoSEQ multiplex PCR; TCRdb's copy has only in-frame clones and leaves some out. This table holds roughly 40,000 clones, 70% to 90% found once. Sequences were derived from CD4+ or CD8+ T cells sorted from blood, sampled in a trial of the OX40 agonist ivuxolimab. These TCRs come from an adult with an advanced solid tumor such as melanoma, head and neck, liver or kidney cancer.

The CDR3 sequence: CASSPEAGEYNEQFF. CDR3 DNA sequence: TGTGCCAGCTCACCTGAAGCGGGGGAATACAATGAGCAGTTCTTC. V gene TRBV18 combines with J gene TRBJ2-1; 8 nucleotides match TRBD2. Germline loops: CDR1 KGHSH, CDR2 LQKENI. The CDR3 has 15 residues. The trim removed 3 bases at V and 4 bases at J, leaving 5 bases unmatched.

V gene TRBV28 combines with J gene TRBJ2-4; D is unclear. CDR3 length: 15 residues. The germline V and J ends were trimmed by 7 bases and 2 bases, with 15 bases remaining between them. Germline-derived CDR1 and CDR2 are MDHEN and SYDVKM. CDR3 bases: TGTGCCAGCAATACACGACGAGTCCCCAAAAACATTCAGTACTTC. Translating it yields CASNTRRVPKNIQYF.

The chain uses TRBV11-1 and TRBJ1-5; a weak D match, TRBD1 (5 bases). The CDR3 runs to 16 residues. V dropped 4 bases and J dropped 4 bases, with 17 bases sitting between them. In germline, CDR1 is SGHAT, CDR2 FQDESV (reference sequence). The CDR3 sequence: CASSSPLDRANQPQHF. The DNA for the CDR3 is TGTGCCAGCAGCTCCCCCCTCGACAGAGCTAATCAGCCCCAGCATTTT.

V gene TRBV7-8 combines with J gene TRBJ2-7, with TRBD2 matching 7 bases. Germline V gives CDR1 SGHVS, CDR2 FQNEAQ. The V and J ends lost 5 bases and 2 bases, in that order; junction bases with no gene match: 6. The CDR3 spans 14 residues. CDR3 sequence (DNA): TGTGCCAGCAGCGTCCGGGACTATGCCTACGAGCAGTACTTC. Translating it yields CASSVRDYAYEQYF.

The CDR3 nucleotides are TGTGCCAGCAGTTTACGGCACTATGGCTACACCTTC. It translates to CASSLRHYGYTF. V usage is TRBV28 and J usage is TRBJ1-2; D is uncertain. Trimming shortened V by 2 bases and J by 3 bases, and 4 bases separated the two germline ends. This CDR3 has 12 amino acids. CDR1 and CDR2 (germline): MDHEN, SYDVKM.

A few counts support this clone. The V call is TRBV4-2, the J call TRBJ1-5, with D tentatively TRBD1 (5 bases). The germline V gene has CDR1 LGHNA and CDR2 YNFKEQ. This CDR3 has 15 amino acids. V lost 6 bases and J lost 4, with 16 bases in between. The CDR3 sequence is CASSRDSGVNQPQHF. The CDR3 DNA reads TGTGCCAGCAGTCGAGACAGTGGGGTAAATCAGCCCCAGCATTTT.

This chain joins TRBV27 and TRBJ1-1, with TRBD1 as a possible D gene (5 bases). Trimming removed 4 bases from V and 5 bases from J, with 11 bases in between. CDR3 size: 13 residues. CDR1 and CDR2 from the germline V gene are MNHEY and SMNVEV (reference sequence). CDR3 coding DNA: TGTGCCAGCAGTTCCCCGGGGCGGACTGAAGCTTTCTTT. Its protein product is CASSSPGRTEAFF.

This clone has just one count. V usage is TRBV7-8 and J usage is TRBJ1-5; D unresolved. CDR1 SGHVS and CDR2 FQNEAQ come from the germline V gene. The CDR3 has 14 amino acids. Trimming shortened V by 6 bases and J by 3 bases, and 12 bases separated the two germline ends. This chain's CDR3 is CASSYDTNNQPQHF. In DNA, the CDR3 is TGTGCCAGCAGTTATGACACCAACAATCAGCCCCAGCATTTT.

The chain combines TRBV10-3 with TRBJ2-7; tentative D call: TRBD2 (6 bases). Germline CDR1 reads ENHRY; CDR2 reads SYGVKD. Trimming took 6 bases from V and 4 from J, leaving 13 bases between them. This CDR3 has 13 residues. The CDR3 loop reads CAIRGGDGYEQYF. CDR3 coding DNA: TGTGCCATCAGGGGGGGAGACGGATACGAGCAGTACTTC.

The chain links TRBV7-2 to TRBJ2-1; weak D call: TRBD2 (6 bases). The germline V and J ends were trimmed by 2 bases and 6 bases, with 14 bases remaining between them. The CDR3 length is 15 residues. Looked up from germline, CDR1 is SGHTA and CDR2 is FQGNSA. The CDR3 DNA is TGTGCCAGCAGCTTAAGGAAAGCCGGGGGCAATGAGCAGTTCTTC. It codes for CASSLRKAGGNEQFF.

The chain has TRBV27 and TRBJ2-7, with 7 bases matching TRBD2. The J segment lost 3 bases and the V segment lost 7 bases, leaving 9 bases of the junction unmatched. The CDR3 has 14 amino acids. The germline V gene encodes CDR1 MNHEY and CDR2 SMNVEV (reference sequence). The CDR3 loop reads CASKKRGEGYEQYV. The DNA of the CDR3 is TGTGCCAGCAAAAAGCGAGGGGAGGGCTACGAGCAGTACGTC.

The genes are TRBV18 and TRBJ1-1; D call uncertain. The germline V gene has CDR1 KGHSH and CDR2 LQKENI. Trimming removed 2 bases at V and 5 bases at J, with 6 bases between. This CDR3 is 12 amino acids long. The CDR3 protein is CASSPAGTEAFF. Here the CDR3 DNA reads TGTGCCAGCTCACCAGCCGGGACTGAAGCTTTCTTT.

This chain joins TRBV4-1 and TRBJ2-7, with D maybe TRBD1 (6 bases). The length of the CDR3 is 14 residues. Trimming left V 4 bases short and J 3 bases short, with 13 bases between. Germline CDR1 is MGHRA and CDR2 is YSYEKL. The CDR3 nucleotides read TGCGCCAGCAGCCTTCAGAGCAGGGGCTACGAGCAGTACTTC. Encoded protein: CASSLQSRGYEQYF.

This sequence joins TRBV5-5 and TRBJ1-5; D ambiguous. This CDR3 region has 14 residues. The V gene lost 4 bases and the J gene lost 2 bases, with 10 bases spanning the gap. Per the germline V gene, CDR1 is SGHKS and CDR2 is YYEKEE (reference sequence). CDR3 loop: CASSEARGNQPQHF. As DNA, the CDR3 is TGTGCCAGCAGCGAGGCCCGTGGCAATCAGCCCCAGCATTTT.

The chain joins TRBV28 to TRBJ1-2; D possibly corresponds to TRBD1 (5 bases). The ends were cut back, 7 bases at V and 4 bases at J, with 10 bases in the middle. The germline V gene encodes CDR1 MDHEN and CDR2 SYDVKM. This CDR3 has 12 amino acids. The CDR3 loop reads CASKGEAYGYTF. DNA of the CDR3: TGTGCCAGCAAAGGGGAGGCCTATGGCTACACCTTC.